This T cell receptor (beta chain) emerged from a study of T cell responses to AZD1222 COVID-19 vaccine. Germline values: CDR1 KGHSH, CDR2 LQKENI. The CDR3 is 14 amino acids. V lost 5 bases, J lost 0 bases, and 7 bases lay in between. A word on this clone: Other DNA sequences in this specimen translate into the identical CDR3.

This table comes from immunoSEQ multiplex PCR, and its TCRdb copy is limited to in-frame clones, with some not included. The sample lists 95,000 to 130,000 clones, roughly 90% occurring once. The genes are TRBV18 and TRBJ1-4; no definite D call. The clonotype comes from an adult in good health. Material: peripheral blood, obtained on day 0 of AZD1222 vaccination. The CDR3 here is CASSSGTTNEKLFF. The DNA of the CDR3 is TGTGCCAGCTCATCCGGTACAACTAATGAAAAACTGTTTTTT.